Following are 23 T cell receptor beta chains from one sample sequenced in a study of siplizumab effects on memory and regulatory T cells (dated by TCRdb to about 2019). Receptor amplification or capture employed the immunoSEQ multiplex PCR assay. TCRdb mirrors the immuneACCESS table, restricted to in-frame sequences. Some clones are absent from its copies; in checked studies, under half trace to an unresolved V gene, and the reason for the others is unknown. In all, the sample holds roughly 100,000 clones, and just over 90% of those were seen once. The ten largest make up about 0.32% of the sample. Material: CD4+ T cells sorted from blood. The receptors stem from a human donor in good health.

V and J are TRBV6-5 and TRBJ2-3, with no clear D. The V end lost 8 bases, the J end lost 1 base, and 7 bases lay between the germline ends. The CDR3 totals 12 residues. CDR1 and CDR2 (germline): MNHEY, SVGAGI. The CDR3: CASGSGTDTQYF. The CDR3 DNA is TGTGCCAGCGGTTCGGGCACAGATACGCAGTATTTT.

V and J are TRBV6-5 and TRBJ2-7; 10 bases are a match to TRBD2. J gave up 6 bases and V 2 bases, and 7 bases lay outside the gene matches. CDR3 length equals 15 residues. Germline CDR1 is MNHEY and CDR2 is SVGAGI. The CDR3 sequence: CASSYGSGRVPEQYF. The CDR3 DNA sequence: TGTGCCAGCAGTTACGGAAGCGGGAGGGTGCCCGAGCAGTACTTC.

This clone was picked up a small number of times. The chain uses TRBV4-2 and TRBJ2-7; 7 bases align to TRBD1. CDR3 size: 16 residues. Trimming took 4 bases from V and 0 from J; bases not matched to a gene: 9. Germline V gene data show CDR1 as LGHNA and CDR2 as YNFKEQ. CDR3 coding DNA: TGTGCCAGCAGCCCATCCTCGGGACAGTCCTCCTACGAGCAGTACTTC. Amino acid sequence: CASSPSSGQSSYEQYF.

This sequence joins TRBV11-3 and TRBJ2-2; D is perhaps TRBD1 (6 bases). There are 14 residues in the CDR3. Trimming stripped 4 bases from V and 9 bases from J, with 15 bases between. Germline-derived CDR1 and CDR2 are SGHNT and YENEEA. The CDR3 protein is CASSYGTSFRELFF. Written as DNA, the CDR3 is TGTGCCAGCAGCTACGGGACATCTTTTAGGGAGCTGTTTTTT.

The genes are TRBV29-1 and TRBJ1-1, with 9 bases matching TRBD1. Germline V CDR1 and CDR2: SQVTM, ANQGSEA. The CDR3 length is 14 residues. After removal of 6 bases from V and 4 bases from J, the junction contained 9 bases not matched to a gene. The DNA for the CDR3 is TGCAGCGTGACAGGGGGTAGGGGGAGCACTGAAGCTTTCTTT. It translates to CSVTGGRGSTEAFF. The whole variable domain, filled in from reference TRBV29-1 and TRBJ1-1, reads SAVISQKPSRDICQRGTSLTIQCQVDSQVTMMFWYRQQPGQSLTLIATANQGSEATYESGFVIDKFPISRPNLTFSTLTVSNMSPEDSSIYLCSVTGGRGSTEAFFGQGTRLTVV.

The V and J genes are TRBV12-5 and TRBJ2-3; D is undetermined. CDR3 length equals 15 residues. Germline V CDR1 and CDR2: LGHNT, FRNRAP. The V and J ends lost 0 bases and 0 bases respectively, with 7 bases between them. CDR3 in amino acids: CASGLVIGSTDTQYF. In DNA form, the CDR3 reads TGTGCTAGTGGTTTGGTAATAGGTAGCACAGATACGCAGTATTTT.

This clone was observed a handful of times. The chain joins TRBV30 to TRBJ1-6; a possible D gene is TRBD1 (5 bases). This CDR3 comprises 15 residues. CDR1 GTSNPN and CDR2 SVGIG come from the germline V gene (reference sequence). Trimming removed 1 base at V and 6 bases at J, with 13 bases between. The CDR3 sequence: CAWSGRGTGNSPLHF. CDR3 nucleotide sequence: TGTGCCTGGAGTGGGAGGGGAACCGGTAATTCACCCCTCCACTTT.

The chain recombines TRBV30 with TRBJ2-6; no firm D call. V was clipped by 0 bases and J by 0 bases, with 6 bases between them. Per the germline V gene, CDR1 is GTSNPN and CDR2 is SVGIG (reference sequence). This CDR3 contains 15 residues. CDR3 protein: CAWSVSPSGANVLTF. CDR3 nucleotide sequence: TGTGCCTGGAGTGTAAGTCCCTCTGGGGCCAACGTCCTGACTTTC.

The chain employs TRBV7-2 and TRBJ2-7; D may match TRBD1 or TRBD2 (7 bases each). Germline V lookup: CDR1 SGHTA, CDR2 FQGNSA. With 5 bases removed from V and 4 bases from J, the gap between germline ends came to 18 bases. This CDR3 has 15 amino acids. For the CDR3, the DNA is TGTGCCAGCAGCCTACGGGGAGGGGGCGATTACGAGCAGTACTTC. Residues: CASSLRGGGDYEQYF.

The gene calls are TRBV19 and TRBJ2-3; TRBD2 matches at 8 bases. Losses at the gene ends were 2 bases for V and 1 base for J; bases not matched to a gene: 8. Germline V gives CDR1 LNHDA, CDR2 SQIVND (reference sequence). The CDR3 has 17 residues. CDR3 in amino acids: CASSIPSPGGGTDTQYF. The CDR3 DNA is TGTGCCAGTAGTATACCCTCCCCCGGGGGGGGCACAGATACGCAGTATTTT.

The chain links TRBV11-3 to TRBJ1-1, with D unclear. V dropped 3 bases and J dropped 0 bases, with 11 bases sitting between them. CDR1 and CDR2 (germline): SGHNT, YENEEA. CDR3 size: 15 residues. The CDR3 protein is CASSFAGQLNTEAFF. The CDR3 DNA is TGTGCCAGCAGCTTTGCGGGCCAGCTGAACACTGAAGCTTTCTTT. Complete variable domain (other parts from reference TRBV11-3 and TRBJ1-1): EAGVVQSPRYKIIEKKQPVAFWCNPISGHNTLYWYLQNLGQGPELLIRYENEEAVDDSQLPKDRFSAERLKGVDSTLKIQPAELGDSAVYLCASSFAGQLNTEAFFGQGTRLTVV.

The chain carries TRBV6-5 and TRBJ1-1, with D possibly matching TRBD1 (5 bases). There are 15 residues in the CDR3. V was pared by 8 bases and J by 0 bases, with 16 bases between. CDR1 and CDR2 (germline): MNHEY, SVGAGI. CDR3 residues: CASSLSGTVNTEAFF. The CDR3 DNA follows: TGTGCCAGCTCTCTTTCCGGGACGGTGAACACTGAAGCTTTCTTT.

J is TRBJ2-4 and V is TRBV9, with D perhaps given as TRBD1 or TRBD2 (7 bases each). There are 16 residues in the CDR3. Per germline, CDR1 SGDLS and CDR2 YYNGEE. The germline V and J ends were trimmed by 0 bases and 7 bases, with 17 bases remaining between them. The CDR3 sequence is CASSVGGGTVGNIQYF. The CDR3 DNA follows: TGTGCCAGCAGCGTAGGGGGAGGGACAGTAGGGAACATTCAGTACTTC.

V and J are TRBV6-1 and TRBJ2-7; 10 bases are a match to TRBD2. Trimming at V came to 6 bases and at J to 2 bases, leaving 13 bases not matched to a gene. The length of the CDR3 is 17 residues. Germline CDR1 and CDR2: MNHNS and SASEGT. The CDR3 loop reads CASRENAGTSVPYEQYF. CDR3 bases: TGTGCCAGCAGGGAAAACGCCGGGACTAGCGTTCCCTACGAGCAGTACTTC.

The chain uses TRBV6-1 and TRBJ2-3; no firm D call. This CDR3 contains 12 residues. Germline CDR1 MNHNS, CDR2 SASEGT. The V gene lost 5 bases and the J gene lost 6 bases, with 9 bases spanning the gap. The CDR3 DNA follows: TGTGCCAGCAGTTTCTCACCCGATACGCAGTATTTT. It is translated as CASSFSPDTQYF.

The chain carries TRBV19 and TRBJ2-4, with 9 bases that match TRBD1. Trimming took 1 base from V and 6 from J; bases not matched to a gene: 1. Germline CDR1 is LNHDA and CDR2 is SQIVND (reference sequence). The length of the CDR3 is 14 residues. The CDR3 coding sequence is TGTGCCAGTAGTATAGGACAGGGGGGAAACATTCAGTACTTC. Amino acids: CASSIGQGGNIQYF.

The rearrangement links TRBV12-5 to TRBJ2-7; D is uncertain. The CDR3 contains 13 residues. Between the trimmed V and J ends, which lost 2 bases and 2 bases, there was a span of 7 bases. The V gene's germline CDR1 is LGHNT and CDR2 FRNRAP. The CDR3 DNA follows: TGTGCTAGTGGTTTGCCTGGGGCCTACGAGCAGTACTTC. This encodes CASGLPGAYEQYF. Filled out from reference TRBV12-5 and TRBJ2-7, the complete variable domain reads DARVTQTPRHKVTEMGQEVTMRCQPILGHNTVFWYRQTMMQGLELLAYFRNRAPLDDSGMPKDRFSAEMPDATLATLKIQPSEPRDSAVYFCASGLPGAYEQYFGPGTRLTVT.

V is TRBV7-2 and J is TRBJ1-1, with 10 bases fitting TRBD1. V was pared by 5 bases and J by 5 bases, with 8 bases of the junction left unmatched. This CDR3 is 15 amino acids long. Germline V lookup: CDR1 SGHTA, CDR2 FQGNSA. The CDR3 reads CASSRDRGGRTEAFF. CDR3 sequence (DNA): TGTGCCAGCAGCCGGGACAGGGGAGGTCGGACTGAAGCTTTCTTT. Variable domain in full (rest from reference TRBV7-2 and TRBJ1-1): GAGVSQSPSNKVTEKGKDVELRCDPISGHTALYWYRQSLGQGLEFLIYFQGNSAPDKSGLPSDRFSAERTGGSVSTLTIQRTQQEDSAVYLCASSRDRGGRTEAFFGQGTRLTVV.

This chain joins TRBV7-2 and TRBJ2-4; TRBD2 is a possible D gene (7 bases). Germline V gene lookup returns CDR1 SGHTA and CDR2 FQGNSA. V was shortened by 5 bases and J by 0 bases, with 23 bases between the two germline ends. This CDR3 spans 19 amino acids. This CDR3 reads CASSRGGGLGLLAKNIQYF. CDR3 coding DNA: TGTGCCAGCAGCCGAGGGGGGGGTTTGGGACTACTAGCCAAAAACATTCAGTACTTC.

The chain joins TRBV5-1 to TRBJ2-2; TRBD1 might be the D (5 bases). Trimming left V 2 bases short and J 4 bases short, with 9 bases between. This CDR3 spans 14 amino acids. CDR1 SGHRS and CDR2 YFSETQ come from the germline V gene. The CDR3, as DNA: TGCGCCAGCAGCTTCCAGGGTAGCACCGGGGAGCTGTTTTTT. Protein: CASSFQGSTGELFF.

The genes are TRBV30 and TRBJ2-7; unclear D gene. CDR1 and CDR2 (germline): GTSNPN, SVGIG (reference sequence). The V end lost 4 bases, the J end lost 3 bases, and 13 bases lay between the germline ends. This CDR3 contains 13 residues. The CDR3: CAWNPGPGYEQYF. The CDR3 nucleotides read TGTGCCTGGAACCCTGGGCCAGGCTACGAGCAGTACTTC.

V and J are TRBV2 and TRBJ2-2, with 7 bases aligning to TRBD1. The CDR3 is 15 residues long. V lost 2 bases, J lost 7 bases, and 7 bases stayed unmatched. Germline V lookup: CDR1 SNHLY, CDR2 FYNNEI. The CDR3 bases are TGTGCCAGCAGTGAAATGGGACAGTCTCTCGGGGAGCTGTTTTTT. This sequence encodes CASSEMGQSLGELFF. Supplemented by reference TRBV2 and TRBJ2-2, the full variable domain reads EPEVTQTPSHQVTQMGQEVILRCVPISNHLYFYWYRQILGQKVEFLVSFYNNEISEKSEIFDDQFSVERPDGSNFTLKIRSTKLEDSAMYFCASSEMGQSLGELFFGEGSRLTVL.

This clone has just one count. The chain employs TRBV11-3 and TRBJ2-3; 7 positions match TRBD2. CDR3 size: 16 residues. V shed 0 bases, J shed 5 bases, and the junction held 8 bases outside the gene matches. Germline V gene sequence: CDR1 SGHNT, CDR2 YENEEA. The CDR3 region is CASSLDASGVGDTQYF. Here the CDR3 DNA reads TGTGCCAGCAGCTTAGATGCTAGCGGAGTGGGAGATACGCAGTATTTT.